This T cell receptor beta chain was identified in a study of blood T cell repertoires in COVID-19. For the study at large: From the United States, Italy and Spain came samples of acute and convalescent COVID-19.

Profiling relied on immunoSEQ multiplex PCR, and the TCRdb table lists in-frame clones only, not all of them. In the table there are about 140,000 clones, around 83% of which are singletons. CDR3 length: 14 residues. Germline CDR1 reads MDHEN; CDR2 reads SYDVKM. Trimming removed 5 bases from V and 6 bases from J; junction bases left unmatched: 4. The TCR was taken from a woman in her sixties or seventies with acute or convalescent COVID-19. The source material was peripheral blood. V usage is TRBV28 and J usage is TRBJ1-4, with 9 bases identical to TRBD1. The CDR3 reads CASSRTGEDEKLFF. The DNA for the CDR3 is TGTGCCAGCAGTCGGACAGGGGAGGATGAAAAACTGTTTTTT.